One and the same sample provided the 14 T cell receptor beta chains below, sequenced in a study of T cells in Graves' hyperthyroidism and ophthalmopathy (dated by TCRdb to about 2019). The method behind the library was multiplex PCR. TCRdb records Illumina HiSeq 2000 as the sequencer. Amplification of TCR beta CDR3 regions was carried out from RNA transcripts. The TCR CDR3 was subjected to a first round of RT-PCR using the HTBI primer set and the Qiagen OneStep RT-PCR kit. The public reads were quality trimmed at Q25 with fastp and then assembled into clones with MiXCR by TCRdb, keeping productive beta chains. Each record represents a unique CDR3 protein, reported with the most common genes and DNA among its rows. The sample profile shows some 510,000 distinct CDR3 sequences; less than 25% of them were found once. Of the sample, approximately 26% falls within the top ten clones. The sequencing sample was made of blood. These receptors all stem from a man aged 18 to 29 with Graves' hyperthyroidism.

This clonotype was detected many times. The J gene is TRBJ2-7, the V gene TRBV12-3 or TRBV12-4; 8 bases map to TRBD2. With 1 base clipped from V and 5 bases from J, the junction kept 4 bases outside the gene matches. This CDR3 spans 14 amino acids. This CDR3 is CASSLGAGGNEQYF. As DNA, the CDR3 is TGTGCCAGCAGTTTAGGGGCGGGGGGCAACGAGCAGTACTTC.

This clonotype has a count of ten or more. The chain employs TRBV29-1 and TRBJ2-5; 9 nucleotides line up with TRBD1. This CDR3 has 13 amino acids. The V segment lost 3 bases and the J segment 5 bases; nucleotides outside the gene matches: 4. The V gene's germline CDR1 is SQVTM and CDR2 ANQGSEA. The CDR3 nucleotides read TGCAGCGTTGAGGACAGGGGTGGTGAGACCCAGTACTTC. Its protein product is CSVEDRGGETQYF.

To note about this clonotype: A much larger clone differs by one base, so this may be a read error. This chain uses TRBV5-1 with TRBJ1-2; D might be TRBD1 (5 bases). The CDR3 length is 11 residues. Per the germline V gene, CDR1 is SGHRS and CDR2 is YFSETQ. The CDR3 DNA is TGCGTCAGCAGCTTCCAGGGTGGTTACACCTTC. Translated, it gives CVSSFQGGYTF.

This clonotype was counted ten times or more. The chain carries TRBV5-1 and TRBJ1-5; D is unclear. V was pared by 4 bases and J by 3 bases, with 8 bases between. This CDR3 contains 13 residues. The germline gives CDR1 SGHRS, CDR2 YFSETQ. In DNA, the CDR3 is TGCGCCAGCAGCCTACACATCAATCAGCCCCAGCATTTT. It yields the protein CASSLHINQPQHF.

This chain's CDR3 is CASSLGGGVDGYTF. In nucleotides, the CDR3 is TGTGCCAGCAGCCTTGGGGGGGGCGTTGATGGCTACACCTTC. This chain connects TRBV6-1 to TRBJ1-2; D is perhaps TRBD1 (6 bases). Trimming pared 6 bases from V and 6 bases from J, leaving 17 bases between. The CDR3 length is 14 residues. The germline gives CDR1 MNHNS, CDR2 SASEGT.

The CDR3, as DNA: TGCAGCGTTGAGTTGGGGGGTAATCAGCCCCAGCATTTT. It yields the protein CSVELGGNQPQHF. V usage is TRBV29-1 and J usage is TRBJ1-5, with D tentatively TRBD1 (5 bases). This CDR3 comprises 13 residues. Deletions cut 3 bases from V and 4 bases from J, with 10 bases between. The germline CDR1 and CDR2 sequences are SQVTM and ANQGSEA.

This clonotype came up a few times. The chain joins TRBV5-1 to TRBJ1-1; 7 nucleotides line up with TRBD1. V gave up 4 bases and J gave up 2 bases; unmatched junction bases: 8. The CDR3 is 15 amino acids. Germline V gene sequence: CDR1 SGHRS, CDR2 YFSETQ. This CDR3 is CASSEWTGHNTEAFF. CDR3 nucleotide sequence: TGCGCCAGCAGCGAATGGACAGGCCATAACACTGAAGCTTTCTTT.

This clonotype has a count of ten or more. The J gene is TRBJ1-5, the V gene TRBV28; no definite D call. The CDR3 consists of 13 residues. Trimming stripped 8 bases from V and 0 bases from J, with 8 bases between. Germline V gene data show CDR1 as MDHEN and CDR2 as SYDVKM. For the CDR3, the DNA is TGTGCCAGCGGCCCAGCTAGCAATCAGCCCCAGCATTTT. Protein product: CASGPASNQPQHF.

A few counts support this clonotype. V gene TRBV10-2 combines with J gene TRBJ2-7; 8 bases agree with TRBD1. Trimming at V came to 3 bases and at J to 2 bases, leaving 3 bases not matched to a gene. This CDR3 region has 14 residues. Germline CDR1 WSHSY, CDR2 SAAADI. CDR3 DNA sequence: TGCGCCAGCAGTGAAAGACAGGGGCCCTACGAGCAGTACTTC. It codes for CASSERQGPYEQYF.

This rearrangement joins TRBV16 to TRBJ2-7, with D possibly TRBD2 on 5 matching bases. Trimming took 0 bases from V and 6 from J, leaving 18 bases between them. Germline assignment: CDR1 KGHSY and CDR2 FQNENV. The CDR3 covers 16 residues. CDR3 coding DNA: TGTGCCAGCAGCCAATCTGCGATTAGGACTCTCGGCGAGCAGTACTTC. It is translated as CASSQSAIRTLGEQYF.

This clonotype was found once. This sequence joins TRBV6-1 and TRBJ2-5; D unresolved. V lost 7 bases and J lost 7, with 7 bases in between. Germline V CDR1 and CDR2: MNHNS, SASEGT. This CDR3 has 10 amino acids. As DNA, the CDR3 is TGTGCCAGCACCCTGGGGACCCAGTACTTC. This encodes CASTLGTQYF.

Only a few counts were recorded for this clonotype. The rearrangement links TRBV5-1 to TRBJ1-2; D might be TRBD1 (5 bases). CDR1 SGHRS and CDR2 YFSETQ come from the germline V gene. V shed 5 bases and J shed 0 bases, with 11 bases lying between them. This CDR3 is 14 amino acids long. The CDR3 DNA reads TGCGCCAGCAGGCCGGGGCCAGCTAACTATGGCTACACCTTC. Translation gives CASRPGPANYGYTF.

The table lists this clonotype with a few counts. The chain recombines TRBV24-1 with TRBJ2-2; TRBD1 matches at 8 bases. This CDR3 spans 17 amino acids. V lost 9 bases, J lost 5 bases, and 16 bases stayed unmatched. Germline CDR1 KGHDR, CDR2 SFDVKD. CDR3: CATGRMGTGRETGELFF. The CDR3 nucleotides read TGTGCCACCGGCCGTATGGGGACAGGAAGGGAAACCGGGGAGCTGTTTTTT.

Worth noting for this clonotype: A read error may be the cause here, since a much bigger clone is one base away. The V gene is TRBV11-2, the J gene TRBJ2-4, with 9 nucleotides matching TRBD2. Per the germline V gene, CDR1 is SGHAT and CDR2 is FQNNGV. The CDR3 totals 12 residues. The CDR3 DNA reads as TGTGCCGGCAGCGGGACTAGCAGCATTCAGTACTTC. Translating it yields CAGSGTSSIQYF.